These 17 T cell receptor beta chains originate from one sample sequenced in a study of T cell responses to AZD1222 COVID-19 vaccine. Repertoires were generated with immunoSEQ multiplex PCR, while TCRdb's copy carries only in-frame clones and drops some. Of around 80,000 clones listed, approximately 90% are singletons. The material sequenced was peripheral blood, taken 28 days after the second AZD1222 dose. These receptors were collected from an adult who received the AZD1222 COVID-19 vaccine.

This chain uses TRBV25-1 with TRBJ2-5, with D uncertain. Trimming took off 5 bases at V and 5 bases at J, with 6 bases between the two ends. This CDR3 is built from 11 residues. Germline V lookup: CDR1 MGHDK, CDR2 SYGVNS. The CDR3 sequence is CASSLSETQYF. CDR3 nucleotides: TGTGCCAGCAGTTTAAGCGAGACCCAGTACTTC.

Only one count was recorded for this clone. The chain has TRBV4-3 and TRBJ1-2; TRBD1 aligns across 7 bases. Per the germline V gene, CDR1 is LGHNA and CDR2 is YSLEER. This CDR3 is 15 amino acids long. The V segment lost 0 bases and the J segment 4 bases; nucleotides outside the gene matches: 5. The CDR3 coding sequence is TGCGCCAGCAGCCAAGATCGGGGACAGTTCTATGGCTACACCTTC. It encodes CASSQDRGQFYGYTF.

The chain employs TRBV3-1 (or the pseudogene TRBV3-2) and TRBJ2-1; D is possibly TRBD2 (6 bases). The germline CDR1 and CDR2 sequences are LGHDT and YNNKEL (reference sequence). The CDR3 consists of 16 residues. V lost 2 bases, J lost 6 bases, and 17 bases lay in between. The CDR3: CASSQPSTGARNEQFF. The CDR3 nucleotides are TGTGCCAGCAGCCAACCCTCTACGGGAGCGCGCAATGAGCAGTTCTTC.

The chain joins TRBV13 to TRBJ1-5; D remains unclear. The CDR3 runs 14 residues. Looked up from germline, CDR1 is PRHDT and CDR2 is FYEKMQ (reference sequence). V was trimmed by 0 bases and J by 7 bases, leaving 10 bases between them. CDR3 in DNA: TGTGCCAGCAGCTTAGGGAGGAGGGCACAGCCCCAGCATTTT. Encoded protein: CASSLGRRAQPQHF.

V usage is TRBV4-1 and J usage is TRBJ1-2; TRBD1 matches at 9 bases. V lost 4 bases and J lost 4; bases outside the gene matches: 10. The CDR3 extends over 16 amino acids. The V gene's germline CDR1 is MGHRA and CDR2 YSYEKL. The CDR3 here is CASSPGTGGRIYGYTF. The CDR3 nucleotides are TGCGCCAGCAGCCCAGGTACAGGGGGCCGAATCTATGGCTACACCTTC.

The chain recombines TRBV5-1 with TRBJ1-1, with D possibly TRBD1 on 5 matching bases. With 0 bases removed from V and 4 bases from J, the gap between germline ends came to 16 bases. The CDR3 has 16 amino acids. Germline V CDR1 and CDR2: SGHRS, YFSETQ. CDR3 DNA: TGCGCCAGCAGCTTGGCGTCGGGGGTCGTCGGCACTGAAGCTTTCTTT. Amino acids: CASSLASGVVGTEAFF.

The chain uses TRBV3-1 (or the pseudogene TRBV3-2) and TRBJ2-3; D is ambiguous. Trimming removed 2 bases from V and 3 bases from J, with 9 bases in between. CDR1 and CDR2 (germline): LGHDT, YNNKEL (reference sequence). The CDR3 sequence is 14 residues long. The CDR3 bases are TGTGCCAGCAGCCAAAGTTTGGCGACAGATACGCAGTATTTT. This sequence encodes CASSQSLATDTQYF.

V and J are TRBV10-2 and TRBJ2-1; 8 nucleotides agree with TRBD2. J gave up 7 bases and V 7 bases, and 9 bases lay outside the gene matches. Per the germline V gene, CDR1 is WSHSY and CDR2 is SAAADI. CDR3 length: 14 amino acids. CDR3 sequence: CASMGLAGYNEQFF. The DNA for the CDR3 is TGCGCCAGCATGGGGCTAGCGGGCTATAATGAGCAGTTCTTC.

The chain couples TRBV11-2 to TRBJ2-5, with 16 bases fitting TRBD2. From germline, CDR1 is SGHAT and CDR2 FQNNGV. The CDR3 is made up of 18 amino acids. After removal of 5 bases from V and 4 bases from J, the junction contained 10 bases not matched to a gene. The CDR3 sequence is CASSPLGTSGRAPETQYF. The CDR3 DNA reads as TGTGCCAGCAGCCCCCTGGGGACTAGCGGGAGGGCCCCAGAGACCCAGTACTTC.

J is TRBJ2-2 and V is TRBV18; tentative D call: TRBD2 (5 bases). This CDR3 has 14 amino acids. V was trimmed by 4 bases and J by 9 bases, leaving 15 bases between them. Germline CDR1 is KGHSH and CDR2 is LQKENI. As DNA, the CDR3 is TGTGCCAGCTCACTATTAGAGGGTACCCGGGAGCTGTTTTTT. Its translation is CASSLLEGTRELFF.

This rearrangement joins TRBV9 to TRBJ1-3; 10 bases map to TRBD1. V shed 4 bases, J shed 0 bases, and the junction held 10 bases outside the gene matches. The CDR3 loop spans 18 amino acids. Looked up from germline, CDR1 is SGDLS and CDR2 is YYNGEE. CDR3 amino acids: CASSSSGTGAGSGNTIYF. CDR3 nucleotide sequence: TGTGCCAGCAGCTCATCCGGGACAGGGGCCGGCTCTGGAAACACCATATATTTT.

The V gene is TRBV27, the J gene TRBJ1-6; the match to TRBD1 covers 7 bases. The CDR3 runs 15 residues. With 3 bases clipped from V and 9 bases from J, the junction kept 8 bases outside the gene matches. CDR1 MNHEY and CDR2 SMNVEV come from the germline V gene (reference sequence). CDR3 sequence: CASSFGQGGRSPLHF. The CDR3 DNA is TGTGCCAGCAGTTTTGGGCAGGGGGGGCGTTCACCCCTCCACTTT.

J is TRBJ1-5 and V is TRBV6-5, with D uncertain. The length of the CDR3 is 15 residues. Trimming left V 0 bases short and J 1 base short, with 7 bases between. Germline V lookup: CDR1 MNHEY, CDR2 SVGAGI. The CDR3 region has the DNA TGTGCCAGCAGTTACTCCGCGGTCAGCAATCAGCCCCAGCATTTT. Its translation is CASSYSAVSNQPQHF.

The chain recombines TRBV6-6 with TRBJ1-2; unclear D gene. The germline gives CDR1 MNHNY, CDR2 SVGAGI (reference sequence). The CDR3 runs to 10 residues. With 6 bases removed from V and 8 bases from J, the gap between germline ends came to 7 bases. CDR3 in DNA: TGTGCCAGCAGGGATGAGGGCTACACCTTC. It codes for CASRDEGYTF.

The J gene is TRBJ2-5, the V gene TRBV6-6; no clear D gene. Germline-derived CDR1 and CDR2 are MNHNY and SVGAGI (reference sequence). Trimming pared 7 bases from V and 5 bases from J, leaving 11 bases between. This CDR3 is 12 amino acids long. The CDR3 DNA is TGTGCCAGCACCGACCCTAAGGAGACCCAGTACTTC. Encoded protein: CASTDPKETQYF.

V and J are TRBV6-5 and TRBJ2-2; 9 bases match TRBD1. CDR1 and CDR2 (germline): MNHEY, SVGAGI. This CDR3 region has 16 residues. Trimming took 0 bases from V and 3 from J; bases not matched to a gene: 2. CDR3 sequence: CASSYSGQGYTGELFF. The CDR3 coding sequence is TGTGCCAGCAGTTACTCGGGACAGGGATACACCGGGGAGCTGTTTTTT.

This clone was picked up one time. The CDR3, as DNA: TGTGCCAGCAGCCCTCTAGGGACCCAACTCTATGGCTACACCTTC. Amino acid sequence: CASSPLGTQLYGYTF. The V gene is TRBV9, the J gene TRBJ1-2; maybe TRBD1 (5 bases). Germline V gene data show CDR1 as SGDLS and CDR2 as YYNGEE. V was shortened by 4 bases and J by 4 bases, with 17 bases between the two germline ends. The CDR3 has 15 residues.